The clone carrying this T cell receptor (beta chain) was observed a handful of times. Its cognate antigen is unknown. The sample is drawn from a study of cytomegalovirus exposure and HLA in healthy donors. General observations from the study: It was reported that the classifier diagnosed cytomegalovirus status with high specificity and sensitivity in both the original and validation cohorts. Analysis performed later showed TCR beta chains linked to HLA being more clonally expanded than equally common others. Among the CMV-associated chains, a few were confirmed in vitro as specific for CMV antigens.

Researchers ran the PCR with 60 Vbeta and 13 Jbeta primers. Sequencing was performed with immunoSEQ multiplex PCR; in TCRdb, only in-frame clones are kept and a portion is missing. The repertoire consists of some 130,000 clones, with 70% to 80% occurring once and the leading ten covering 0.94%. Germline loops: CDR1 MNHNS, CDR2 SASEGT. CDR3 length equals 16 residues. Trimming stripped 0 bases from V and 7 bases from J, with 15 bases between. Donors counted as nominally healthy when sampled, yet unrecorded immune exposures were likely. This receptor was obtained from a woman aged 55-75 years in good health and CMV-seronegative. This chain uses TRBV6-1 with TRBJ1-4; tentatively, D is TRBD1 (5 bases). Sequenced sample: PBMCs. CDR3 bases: TGTGCCAGCAGTGAAGCTAGGGGACTGAAGCCTGAAAAACTGTTTTTT. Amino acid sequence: CASSEARGLKPEKLFF.